This T cell receptor beta chain is from a study of blood T cell repertoires in COVID-19. Looking at the study overall: Researchers got acute and convalescent COVID-19 samples from the United States, Italy and Spain. Sample material is recorded as cDNA or gDNA derived from T cells, B-cell-depleted T cells, or PBMCs.

Original processing notes: Reference gene primer amplification gave nucleated cell count estimates. Sequencing used immunoSEQ multiplex PCR; TCRdb keeps in-frame clones, though not all of them. That table furnishes V, J and clone size, whereas the DNA furnished D and trimming. This repertoire shows around 20,000 clones, about 88% found once; its top ten account for approximately 24%. V shed 2 bases and J shed 5 bases, with 12 bases lying between them. Germline CDR1 is SGHAT and CDR2 is FQDESV (reference sequence). The CDR3 covers 14 residues. The sequencing sample was made of peripheral blood. The receptor was isolated from a human donor with active COVID-19. The donor label of this sample is uncertain. The chain is built from TRBV11-1 and TRBJ2-5, with D possibly TRBD2 on 5 matching bases. The CDR3 reads CASSLPSWFETQYF. The CDR3 region has the DNA TGTGCCAGCAGCTTACCTAGCTGGTTTGAGACCCAGTACTTC.